Below are 16 T cell receptor beta chains sequenced from a single sample in a study of cytotoxic CD8 clonotypes in ibrutinib-treated CLL. Sequencing used immunoSEQ multiplex PCR; TCRdb keeps in-frame clones, though not all of them. This repertoire shows fewer than 50,000 clones, about 69% found once; its top ten account for around a fifth. This material consisted of PBMCs, taken after 24 months of ibrutinib treatment. Receptors originate from a human donor with chronic lymphocytic leukemia.

This clone was seen only a few times. The chain has TRBV16 and TRBJ1-2; no reliable D call. The CDR3 sequence is 15 residues long. The V gene lost 2 bases and the J gene lost 8 bases, with 18 bases spanning the gap. CDR1 is KGHSY and CDR2 is FQNENV in the germline V gene. For the CDR3, the DNA is TGTGCCAGCAGCCAAGACCTCCGGATAATGGGGGGCTACACCTTC. Its translation: CASSQDLRIMGGYTF.

This chain links TRBV7-9 with TRBJ1-2, with D possibly matching TRBD1 (6 bases). V dropped 5 bases and J dropped 8 bases, with 18 bases sitting between them. Germline values: CDR1 SEHNR, CDR2 FQNEAQ (reference sequence). The CDR3 is made up of 14 amino acids. This CDR3 reads CASSADGGLRGYTF. CDR3 bases: TGTGCCAGCAGCGCAGACGGGGGCCTCCGAGGCTACACCTTC.

This clone was seen a handful of times. CDR3 region: CASSLQGAKNTGELFF. CDR3 DNA sequence: TGTGCCAGCAGCTTGCAGGGGGCCAAAAACACCGGGGAGCTGTTTTTT. The V call is TRBV7-3, the J call TRBJ2-2; 8 nucleotides line up with TRBD1. The CDR3 spans 16 residues. Germline CDR1 is SGHTA and CDR2 is FQGTGA. V was pared by 3 bases and J by 2 bases, with 5 bases of the junction left unmatched.

This clone was detected ten times or more. The chain has TRBV30 and TRBJ1-5, with 7 bases matching TRBD1. After removal of 8 bases from V and 6 bases from J, the junction contained 13 bases not matched to a gene. CDR1 is GTSNPN, CDR2 SVGIG, per germline (reference sequence). The CDR3 covers 14 residues. The CDR3, as DNA: TGTGCCGCTGACAGGGTAGGTTCTGCTCAGCCCCAGCATTTT. Amino acid sequence: CAADRVGSAQPQHF.

This chain uses TRBV7-6 with TRBJ2-5; D is perhaps TRBD2 (6 bases). The V gene's germline CDR1 is SGHVS and CDR2 FNYEAQ. This CDR3 comprises 13 residues. V shed 8 bases and J shed 1 base, with 11 bases lying between them. The CDR3 reads CASRRGIQETQYF. The CDR3, as DNA: TGTGCCAGCCGCCGGGGGATCCAAGAGACCCAGTACTTC.

This clone came up a few times. This chain uses TRBV5-1 with TRBJ2-3; D gene ambiguous. The CDR3 runs to 16 residues. V gave up 3 bases and J gave up 1 base, with 15 bases separating them. Germline-derived CDR1 and CDR2 are SGHRS and YFSETQ. Here the CDR3 DNA reads TGCGCCAGCAGCTCTCAGCGCCGGCAGGGCACAGATACGCAGTATTTT. Protein: CASSSQRRQGTDTQYF. The variable domain in full, with the rest retrieved from reference TRBV5-1 and TRBJ2-3, is KAGVTQTPRYLIKTRGQQVTLSCSPISGHRSVSWYQQTPGQGLQFLFEYFSETQRNKGNFPGRFSGRQFSNSRSEMNVSTLELGDSALYLCASSSQRRQGTDTQYFGPGTRLTVL.

V is TRBV6-1 and J is TRBJ2-6, with 7 bases identical to TRBD2. Germline V gene lookup returns CDR1 MNHNS and CDR2 SASEGT. V dropped 2 bases and J dropped 2; count of bases not matched to a gene: 9. The CDR3 loop spans 18 amino acids. The CDR3, as DNA: TGTGCCAGCAGTGAAAGGGGAGGGACCTCAACTGGGGCCAACGTCCTGACTTTC. Translating it yields CASSERGGTSTGANVLTF.

This chain connects TRBV9 to TRBJ2-6, with D perhaps given as TRBD1 or TRBD2 (6 bases each). Trimming left V 0 bases short and J 2 bases short, with 21 bases between. The CDR3 runs to 20 residues. Germline CDR1 reads SGDLS; CDR2 reads YYNGEE. The CDR3 sequence: CASSVEGGLRLGTGANVLTF. The CDR3 DNA reads TGTGCCAGCAGCGTAGAGGGGGGACTCCGCCTGGGCACTGGGGCCAACGTCCTGACTTTC.

J is TRBJ1-1 and V is TRBV28; D is undetermined. V lost 3 bases to trimming and J lost 1 base, with 6 bases between them. This CDR3 is built from 13 residues. Germline lookup yields CDR1 MDHEN and CDR2 SYDVKM. The CDR3 loop reads CASSLGGNTEAFF. For the CDR3, the DNA is TGTGCCAGCAGTTTGGGAGGGAACACTGAAGCTTTCTTT.

The chain couples TRBV6-5 to TRBJ2-3; D is possibly TRBD1 (6 bases). V lost 10 bases and J 5 bases, leaving 16 bases between the germline ends. Germline assignment: CDR1 MNHEY and CDR2 SVGAGI. The CDR3 is 13 amino acids. DNA for the CDR3: TGTGCCACACGAGAGGGGGTGGGAGATACGCAGTATTTT. It specifies CATREGVGDTQYF.

Concerning this clone itself: At one boundary the junction diverges from the germline segment, which might be a read error. This rearrangement joins TRBV2 to TRBJ2-5; TRBD1 matches at 10 bases. Per the germline V gene, CDR1 is SNHLY and CDR2 is FYNNEI. CDR3 length equals 15 residues. The CDR3 sequence is CASSADRGRKETQYF. DNA for the CDR3: TGTGCCAGCAGTGCCGACAGGGGGCGAAAAGAAACCCAGTACTTC. Full variable domain (remainder filled in from reference TRBV2 and TRBJ2-5): EPEVTQTPSHQVTQMGQEVILRCVPISNHLYFYWYRQILGQKVEFLVSFYNNEISEKSEIFDDQFSVERPDGSNFTLKIRSTKLEDSAMYFCASSADRGRKETQYFGPGTRLLVL.

Ten or more counts support this clone. The chain couples TRBV6-1 to TRBJ1-5; D perhaps matches TRBD1 (5 bases). This CDR3 contains 15 residues. The germline V gene has CDR1 MNHNS and CDR2 SASEGT. V was trimmed by 2 bases and J by 4 bases, leaving 12 bases between them. This chain's CDR3 is CASSETGTRNQPQHF. CDR3 bases: TGTGCCAGCAGTGAAACGGGGACCAGGAATCAGCCCCAGCATTTT.

The table lists this clone with a count of one. The chain combines TRBV4-2 with TRBJ1-2, with 9 nucleotides matching TRBD1. CDR3 length equals 16 residues. Germline values: CDR1 LGHNA, CDR2 YNFKEQ. J lost 1 base, V lost 0 bases, and 3 bases had no gene match. CDR3 residues: CASSQDTGGLNYGYTF. Written as DNA, the CDR3 is TGTGCCAGCAGCCAAGATACAGGGGGCCTTAACTATGGCTACACCTTC.

With respect to this clone: A much larger clone differs from this one at a single base, so this may be a read error. The same CDR3 can be traced to other DNA sequences in this sample. J is TRBJ2-5 and V is TRBV7-2; D remains unclear. The CDR3 has 11 residues. CDR1 SGHTA and CDR2 FQGNSA come from the germline V gene. Trimming pared 6 bases from V and 1 base from J, leaving 3 bases between. The CDR3 spells CASSSQETQYF. The CDR3 nucleotides read TGTGCCAGCAGTTCCCAAGAGACCCAGTACTTC.

The rearrangement uses TRBV7-3 and TRBJ1-2, with D possibly TRBD1 on 6 matching bases. Trimming stripped 1 base from V and 8 bases from J, with 11 bases between. This CDR3 is built from 13 residues. Germline V gene data show CDR1 as SGHTA and CDR2 as FQGTGA. This chain's CDR3 is CASSLSTGLGYTF. CDR3 coding DNA: TGTGCCAGCAGCTTAAGCACAGGGTTAGGCTACACCTTC.

The chain combines TRBV6-6 with TRBJ2-3; either TRBD1 or TRBD2 may supply D (5 bases each). There are 11 residues in the CDR3. Trimming stripped 6 bases from V and 5 bases from J, with 6 bases between. Germline loops: CDR1 MNHNY, CDR2 SVGAGI (reference sequence). In nucleotides, the CDR3 is TGTGCCAGCAGGGGGGTAGATACGCAGTATTTT. Amino acid sequence: CASRGVDTQYF.